This T cell receptor beta chain was identified in a study of response to subunit inactivated influenza vaccine. The CDR3 runs to 17 residues. V shed 6 bases and J shed 4 bases, with 19 bases lying between them. Germline loops: CDR1 MNHNS, CDR2 SASEGT. MiXCR was run by TCRdb on the RT-PCR reads, yielding one entry per CDR3 protein. The sample gives 500,000 to 750,000 distinct CDR3 sequences, around 13% of which show up once; over 8.5% is in the top ten. General study findings and limits: The authors offered the suggestion that each seasonal influenza vaccination recruits few new T cells.

In the case of this clonotype: The antigen is unknown.

This receptor was identified in a man aged 45 to 65 who received an inactivated influenza vaccine. This chain joins TRBV6-1 and TRBJ2-6; D may match TRBD1 or TRBD2 (5 bases each). The sequenced sample was PBMCs from blood, obtained 11 to 12 days after vaccination. As DNA, the CDR3 is TGTGCCAGCAGCCGTGAGGGACGCACGCTCGGGGCCAACGTCCTGACTTTC. As protein: CASSREGRTLGANVLTF.